This T cell receptor beta chain came from a study of control samples from healthy donors and cancer patients. Only in-frame clones appear in the TCRdb table, and some are missing; sequencing was by immunoSEQ multiplex PCR. The sample lists about 150,000 clones, approximately 93% seen once, with roughly 2.3% in the top ten. The length of the CDR3 is 14 residues. Per the germline V gene, CDR1 is MNHEY and CDR2 is SVGAGI. The ends lost 4 bases at V and 4 bases at J; junction bases unmatched: 4. Sequencing used blood. V is TRBV6-5 and J is TRBJ1-2, with TRBD1 identical over 9 bases. The sequence was obtained from a man aged 50 or older in good health. The CDR3 DNA sequence: TGTGCCAGCAGTTCCCGGGACAGGGCCTATGGCTACACCTTC. As protein: CASSSRDRAYGYTF.